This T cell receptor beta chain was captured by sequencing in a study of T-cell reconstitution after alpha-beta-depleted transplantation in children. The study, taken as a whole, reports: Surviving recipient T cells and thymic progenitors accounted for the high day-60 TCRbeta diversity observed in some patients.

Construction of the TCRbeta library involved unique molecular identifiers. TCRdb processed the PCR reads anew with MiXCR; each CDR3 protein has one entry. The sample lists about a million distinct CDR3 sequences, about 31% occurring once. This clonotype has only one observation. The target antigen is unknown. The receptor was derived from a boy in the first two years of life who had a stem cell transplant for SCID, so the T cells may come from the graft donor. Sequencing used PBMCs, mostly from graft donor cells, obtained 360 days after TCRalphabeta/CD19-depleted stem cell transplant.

CDR3 in DNA: TGCAGTGCTAGATGGCACGGTAGCGCAAACACTGAAGCTTTCTTT. Protein sequence: CSARWHGSANTEAFF. The chain employs TRBV20-1 and TRBJ1-1, with no clear D. The CDR3 spans 15 residues. Germline CDR1 is DFQATT and CDR2 is SNEGSKA (reference sequence). With 2 bases removed from V and 2 bases from J, the gap between germline ends came to 15 bases.